The 32 T cell receptor beta chains presented below share a single source sample, sequenced in a study of Ad26.COV2.S vaccination and SARS-CoV-2 variants. Assay used: immunoSEQ multiplex PCR; TCRdb lists only in-frame clones, some missing. This repertoire shows 400,000 to 500,000 clones, over 75% found once; its top ten account for around 3.6%. Treatment of the sample: some 20 received Ad26.COV2.S at low or high dose, single or two shots; 5 received placebo; per-sample allocation not given. Sampling happened 63 days after the first vaccine or placebo injection. The sample in question was peripheral blood, obtained in a trial of Ad26.COV2.S vaccine versus placebo. Receptors were obtained from a person aged 18-65 years who received the Ad26.COV2.S COVID-19 vaccine or a placebo.

V gene TRBV30 combines with J gene TRBJ2-7; D is unresolved. This CDR3 has 13 residues. Germline assignment: CDR1 GTSNPN and CDR2 SVGIG (reference sequence). Trimming removed 1 base from V and 1 base from J, with 8 bases in between. CDR3: CAWSGASSYEQYF. CDR3 DNA sequence: TGTGCCTGGAGTGGAGCATCTTCCTACGAGCAGTACTTC.

The CDR3 sequence is CASSPPGNLRTIYF. The CDR3 DNA reads as TGTGCCAGCAGTCCACCAGGGAATCTCCGTACCATATATTTT. V is TRBV28 and J is TRBJ1-3; D might be TRBD1 (5 bases). The CDR3 has 14 amino acids. Between the trimmed V and J ends, which lost 5 bases and 10 bases, there was a span of 18 bases. The germline V gene has CDR1 MDHEN and CDR2 SYDVKM.

The CDR3 DNA follows: TGTGCCAGCAGCTTAGCCCCGGGTTCTTCCTACGAGCAGTACTTC. Protein product: CASSLAPGSSYEQYF. The chain couples TRBV7-7 to TRBJ2-7; no clear D. The V end was cut by 0 bases, the J end by 1 base, with 10 bases between. The CDR3 covers 15 residues. The germline V gene has CDR1 SSHAT and CDR2 FNYEAQ (reference sequence).

The V and J genes are TRBV19 and TRBJ2-3; 10 bases are shared with TRBD1. CDR3 length: 15 residues. Germline assignment: CDR1 LNHDA and CDR2 SQIVND (reference sequence). The junction had 13 bases not matched to a gene; V was cut back by 6 bases and J by 10 bases. The CDR3 is CASRTPGQGWDAQYF. CDR3 nucleotide sequence: TGTGCCAGTAGGACCCCGGGACAGGGGTGGGACGCGCAGTATTTT.

The chain carries TRBV28 and TRBJ2-7, with 8 bases aligning to TRBD1. This CDR3 has 15 amino acids. V was clipped by 5 bases and J by 1 base; unmatched bases: 7. Per the germline V gene, CDR1 is MDHEN and CDR2 is SYDVKM. CDR3 nucleotide sequence: TGTGCCAGCAGTATATCCTGGACAGGGTCCTACGAGCAGTACTTC. Its translation: CASSISWTGSYEQYF.

The V gene is TRBV20-1, the J gene TRBJ1-2, with a possible D match to TRBD1 (5 bases). The CDR3 consists of 10 residues. Germline CDR1 reads DFQATT; CDR2 reads SNEGSKA (reference sequence). Written as DNA, the CDR3 is TGCAGGACAGAGTTCTATGGCTACACCTTC. This gives the protein CRTEFYGYTF.

CDR3 sequence reads: CASSHRGQGYGYTF. The CDR3 nucleotides are TGTGCCAGCAGTCACAGGGGGCAGGGCTATGGCTACACCTTC. J is TRBJ1-2 and V is TRBV27; 9 bases are a match to TRBD1. CDR1 and CDR2 (germline): MNHEY, SMNVEV (reference sequence). V shed 5 bases and J 4 bases; nucleotides not matched to a gene: 5. This CDR3 spans 14 amino acids.

This clone was observed a single time. This rearrangement joins TRBV5-1 to TRBJ2-7, with D hard to call. V was clipped by 2 bases and J by 6 bases, with 15 bases between them. This CDR3 spans 14 amino acids. Germline loops: CDR1 SGHRS, CDR2 YFSETQ. CDR3 protein: CASSFDSQLGEQYF. CDR3 sequence (DNA): TGCGCCAGCAGCTTCGATTCCCAGTTGGGCGAGCAGTACTTC.

V is TRBV5-6 and J is TRBJ1-4; 7 nucleotides line up with TRBD1. This CDR3 has 15 amino acids. CDR1 and CDR2 (germline): SGHDT, YYEEEE. With 2 bases clipped from V and 5 bases from J, the junction kept 6 bases outside the gene matches. CDR3 sequence reads: CASSFSGGPNEKLFF. CDR3 DNA sequence: TGTGCCAGCAGCTTCTCAGGGGGGCCGAATGAAAAACTGTTTTTT.

The chain recombines TRBV6-5 with TRBJ2-2; TRBD2 aligns across 11 bases. The CDR3 is 15 amino acids. Per germline, CDR1 MNHEY and CDR2 SVGAGI. Trimming took 6 bases from V and 0 from J; bases not matched to a gene: 0. As DNA, the CDR3 is TGTGCCAGCAGACTAGCGGGGGCGAACACCGGGGAGCTGTTTTTT. Protein sequence: CASRLAGANTGELFF.

V is TRBV5-1 and J is TRBJ1-2; no definite D call. The CDR3 covers 15 residues. Trimming cost V 0 bases and J 4 bases, with 13 bases left between them. Germline values: CDR1 SGHRS, CDR2 YFSETQ. CDR3: CASSLDDGASYGYTF. CDR3 nucleotides: TGCGCCAGCAGCTTGGATGACGGCGCAAGCTATGGCTACACCTTC.

The rearrangement joins TRBV11-1 to TRBJ2-1, with TRBD1 identical over 8 bases. Trimming cost V 1 base and J 8 bases; bases outside gene matches: 10. Looked up from germline, CDR1 is SGHAT and CDR2 is FQDESV (reference sequence). The CDR3 spans 16 residues. The CDR3 protein is CASSLVGQGSIDEQFF. The CDR3, as DNA: TGTGCCAGCAGCTTAGTCGGACAGGGTTCTATCGATGAGCAGTTCTTC.

The chain links TRBV27 to TRBJ1-5; 7 positions match TRBD1. Germline V gives CDR1 MNHEY, CDR2 SMNVEV (reference sequence). The junction had 8 bases not matched to a gene; V was cut back by 5 bases and J by 4 bases. The CDR3 consists of 15 residues. The CDR3 region is CASSIRQGGNQPQHF. The DNA of the CDR3 is TGTGCCAGCAGTATACGACAGGGCGGGAATCAGCCCCAGCATTTT.

The chain links TRBV5-5 to TRBJ1-5; the match to TRBD1 covers 7 bases. This CDR3 region has 14 residues. The V gene end was trimmed by 3 bases and the J gene end by 6 bases; junction bases not matched to a gene: 6. Germline V gives CDR1 SGHKS, CDR2 YYEKEE (reference sequence). CDR3 DNA sequence: TGTGCCAGCAGCTACGGGACAGCACTTCAGCCCCAGCATTTT. Amino acids: CASSYGTALQPQHF.

The chain couples TRBV9 to TRBJ1-1; 7 nucleotides align to TRBD1. The CDR3 has 13 amino acids. The V and J ends lost 4 bases and 3 bases, in that order; junction bases with no gene match: 3. Germline CDR1 and CDR2: SGDLS and YYNGEE. In DNA, the CDR3 is TGTGCCAGCAGCACCAGGGGGGACACTGAAGCTTTCTTT. As protein: CASSTRGDTEAFF.

This clone was observed a single time. This chain links TRBV5-1 with TRBJ2-1, with 10 bases identical to TRBD2. CDR3 length equals 19 residues. CDR1 SGHRS and CDR2 YFSETQ come from the germline V gene. Trimming cost V 1 base and J 0 bases; bases outside gene matches: 10. The CDR3 sequence: CASSLSERGGPSSYNEQFF. The CDR3 coding sequence is TGCGCCAGCAGCTTGAGTGAGCGGGGGGGCCCGAGCTCCTACAATGAGCAGTTCTTC.

The rearrangement joins TRBV9 to TRBJ2-5, with D uncertain. Germline loops: CDR1 SGDLS, CDR2 YYNGEE. The CDR3 loop spans 14 amino acids. V was clipped by 1 base and J by 0 bases, with 7 bases between them. CDR3 region: CASSVRQDQETQYF. CDR3 in DNA: TGTGCCAGCAGCGTACGGCAGGACCAAGAGACCCAGTACTTC. Using reference TRBV9 and TRBJ2-5 for the parts outside the CDR3, the full variable domain is DSGVTQTPKHLITATGQRVTLRCSPRSGDLSVYWYQQSLDQGLQFLIQYYNGEERAKGNILERFSAQQFPDLHSELNLSSLELGDSALYFCASSVRQDQETQYFGPGTRLLVL.

This chain connects TRBV6-6 to TRBJ2-7, with 10 positions matching TRBD1. Unmatched junction bases numbered 6, after V lost 5 bases and J lost 2 bases. The CDR3 spans 15 residues. Germline CDR1 MNHNY, CDR2 SVGAGI (reference sequence). The CDR3 DNA reads as TGTGCCAGCAGTCCGGACAGGGGGTTCACCTACGAGCAGTACTTC. Translating it yields CASSPDRGFTYEQYF.

The chain combines TRBV19 with TRBJ2-4; no reliable D call. CDR1 is LNHDA, CDR2 SQIVND, per germline (reference sequence). This CDR3 has 11 amino acids. V was trimmed by 4 bases and J by 6 bases, leaving 4 bases between them. This chain's CDR3 is CASSSVNIQYF. CDR3 sequence (DNA): TGTGCCAGTAGTAGCGTAAACATTCAGTACTTC.

CDR3 DNA sequence: TGCAGCGTTCACCTGCAGAGCTCCTACGAGCAGTACTTC. Protein: CSVHLQSSYEQYF. The chain joins TRBV29-1 to TRBJ2-7, with unresolved D. Trimming removed 5 bases from V and 0 bases from J, with 11 bases in between. This CDR3 comprises 13 residues. The V gene's germline CDR1 is SQVTM and CDR2 ANQGSEA.

V is TRBV7-9 and J is TRBJ2-2; TRBD2 aligns across 9 bases. The CDR3 is 17 residues long. The germline CDR1 and CDR2 sequences are SEHNR and FQNEAQ (reference sequence). The J segment lost 4 bases and the V segment lost 3 bases, leaving 9 bases of the junction unmatched. The CDR3 nucleotides read TGTGCCAGCAGCTTCCGTCCCGGACTAGCGTTCACCGGGGAGCTGTTTTTT. Translated: CASSFRPGLAFTGELFF.

The V and J genes are TRBV5-8 and TRBJ2-7; 9 bases are a match to TRBD1. In germline, CDR1 is SGHTS, CDR2 YDEGEE. After removal of 4 bases from V and 3 bases from J, the junction contained 8 bases not matched to a gene. This CDR3 comprises 15 residues. CDR3 region: CASSLMGTGYYEQYF. CDR3 in DNA: TGTGCCAGCAGCCTGATGGGGACAGGGTACTACGAGCAGTACTTC.

The V call is TRBV7-9, the J call TRBJ2-1; 7 nucleotides agree with TRBD1. Germline V lookup: CDR1 SEHNR, CDR2 FQNEAQ (reference sequence). V shed 5 bases, J shed 4 bases, and the junction held 8 bases outside the gene matches. This CDR3 has 15 amino acids. The CDR3 sequence: CASSLRDSPYNEQFF. The CDR3 bases are TGTGCCAGCAGCCTCCGGGACAGCCCGTACAATGAGCAGTTCTTC.

V and J are TRBV12-3 or TRBV12-4 and TRBJ1-2; TRBD1 matches 11 bases. There are 12 residues in the CDR3. V gave up 7 bases and J gave up 8 bases; unmatched junction bases: 3. CDR3 sequence: CASTRDRGGYTF. The CDR3 coding sequence is TGTGCCAGCACCAGGGACAGGGGGGGCTACACCTTC.

The chain is built from TRBV7-9 and TRBJ1-4; possible D gene TRBD1, 6 bases. The germline V gene has CDR1 SEHNR and CDR2 FQNEAQ (reference sequence). The CDR3 spans 15 residues. V was trimmed by 4 bases and J by 1 base, leaving 10 bases between them. The CDR3 nucleotides are TGTGCCAGCAGCTCTCACAGGGAAACTAATGAAAAACTGTTTTTT. As protein: CASSSHRETNEKLFF.

The chain links TRBV4-1 to TRBJ1-5, with D possibly matching TRBD1 (5 bases). V lost 1 base and J lost 5, with 15 bases in between. The CDR3 is 16 residues long. Germline CDR1 and CDR2: MGHRA and YSYEKL. CDR3 in amino acids: CASSQGASGIDQPQHF. The CDR3 nucleotides read TGCGCCAGCAGCCAAGGGGCTTCAGGGATCGATCAGCCCCAGCATTTT.

This clone was seen just once. The chain employs TRBV4-1 and TRBJ1-1, with D possibly matching TRBD1 (6 bases). V was clipped by 5 bases and J by 1 base, with 8 bases between them. The germline V gene encodes CDR1 MGHRA and CDR2 YSYEKL. The CDR3 runs 13 residues. CDR3 protein: CASSYRENTEAFF. In DNA, the CDR3 is TGCGCCAGCAGCTACAGGGAGAACACTGAAGCTTTCTTT.

The rearrangement uses TRBV14 and TRBJ1-4; the D gene is possibly TRBD1 (5 bases). Germline V gene lookup returns CDR1 SGHDN and CDR2 FVKESK. V was cut by 4 bases and J by 4 bases, with 10 bases left in between. The CDR3 has 14 amino acids. Written as DNA, the CDR3 is TGTGCCAGCAGCCCCGGGGGAGATAATGAAAAACTGTTTTTT. Translating it yields CASSPGGDNEKLFF.

This clone was counted a single time. The gene calls are TRBV3-1 (or the pseudogene TRBV3-2) and TRBJ1-5; D gene ambiguous. This CDR3 is built from 13 residues. Trimming pared 4 bases from V and 8 bases from J, leaving 12 bases between. The germline CDR1 and CDR2 sequences are LGHDT and YNNKEL (reference sequence). DNA of the CDR3: TGTGCCAGCAGCCGCGAAGGACTTGAGCCCCAGCATTTT. Protein product: CASSREGLEPQHF.

The chain joins TRBV18 to TRBJ2-3, with 9 nucleotides matching TRBD1. The V gene's germline CDR1 is KGHSH and CDR2 LQKENI. The CDR3 spans 17 residues. Unmatched junction bases numbered 12, after V lost 3 bases and J lost 5 bases. CDR3 in amino acids: CASSPLRGTGIIDTQYF. CDR3 coding DNA: TGTGCCAGCTCACCGCTCCGAGGGACAGGGATCATAGATACGCAGTATTTT.

The chain joins TRBV12-5 to TRBJ2-7, with a possible D match to TRBD1 (5 bases). This CDR3 comprises 14 residues. Germline CDR1 LGHNT, CDR2 FRNRAP. The V end lost 7 bases, the J end lost 0 bases, and 13 bases lay between the germline ends. The CDR3 is CASATDTLSYEQYF. The DNA for the CDR3 is TGTGCTAGTGCGACAGACACGCTCTCCTACGAGCAGTACTTC.

The V call is TRBV6-2 or TRBV6-3, the J call TRBJ1-5; tentative D call: TRBD1 (6 bases). Trimming left V 4 bases short and J 4 bases short, with 11 bases between. Germline values: CDR1 MNHEY, CDR2 SVGEGT. The CDR3 is made up of 14 amino acids. CDR3 in amino acids: CASSWGGANQPQHF. The CDR3 coding sequence is TGTGCCAGCAGTTGGGGGGGCGCGAATCAGCCCCAGCATTTT.